Below, 25 T cell receptor beta chains from the same sample are listed, as sequenced in a study of blood T cell repertoires in COVID-19. Profiled with immunoSEQ multiplex PCR; TCRdb holds only in-frame clones, not every one. The data hold approximately 170,000 clones, with approximately 90% observed a single time. Sequencing was done on a sample of PBMCs or T cells enriched from blood (not recorded which). These receptors were collected from a woman between 18 and 29 years old who had recovered from COVID-19.

This sequence joins TRBV6-1 and TRBJ2-7, with D perhaps TRBD2 (5 bases). This CDR3 region has 14 residues. CDR1 is MNHNS, CDR2 SASEGT, per germline. The ends were cut back, 6 bases at V and 5 bases at J, with 17 bases in the middle. CDR3 nucleotides: TGTGCCAGCAGCAAAAGCCCCAATAGCGACGAGCAGTACTTC. It encodes CASSKSPNSDEQYF.

Comments on this clone: An end of the junction differs from the germline gene, which may be a read error. V gene TRBV9 combines with J gene TRBJ2-5, with TRBD1 as a possible D gene (6 bases). In germline, CDR1 is SGDLS, CDR2 YYNGEE. The length of the CDR3 is 15 residues. The CDR3 is CASSAIGQGQEIQYF. CDR3 nucleotide sequence: TGTGCCAGCAGCGCCATAGGGCAGGGACAAGAGATCCAGTACTTC.

The chain employs TRBV2 and TRBJ2-4, with TRBD2 as a possible D gene (5 bases). Germline V gene data show CDR1 as SNHLY and CDR2 as FYNNEI. CDR3 size: 11 residues. Trimming removed 9 bases from V and 8 bases from J, with 11 bases in between. CDR3 in DNA: TGTGCCAGTACACTCGGGGACATTCAGTACTTC. Protein product: CASTLGDIQYF.

This chain links TRBV30 with TRBJ1-1; D is undetermined. The V and J ends lost 0 bases and 1 base respectively, with 6 bases between them. The CDR3 sequence is 13 residues long. CDR1 is GTSNPN and CDR2 is SVGIG in the germline V gene (reference sequence). CDR3 sequence reads: CAWSVLGNTEAFF. The DNA of the CDR3 is TGTGCCTGGAGTGTACTAGGGAACACTGAAGCTTTCTTT.

The V call is TRBV2, the J call TRBJ1-3, with D possibly matching TRBD1 (6 bases). V dropped 6 bases and J dropped 4 bases, with 16 bases sitting between them. The CDR3 loop spans 15 amino acids. CDR1 and CDR2 (germline): SNHLY, FYNNEI. CDR3 protein: CASSLQGEGGNTIYF. DNA of the CDR3: TGTGCCAGCAGCCTACAGGGAGAGGGAGGAAACACCATATATTTT.

The rearrangement uses TRBV7-8 and TRBJ1-3, with D perhaps matching TRBD1 (5 bases). Germline CDR1 is SGHVS and CDR2 is FQNEAQ. This CDR3 comprises 15 residues. Trimming cost V 5 bases and J 3 bases, with 14 bases left between them. The CDR3: CASSPLGRGGNTIYF. The CDR3 DNA sequence: TGTGCCAGCAGCCCCCTGGGGCGTGGTGGAAACACCATATATTTT.

This clone was seen a single time. The genes are TRBV2 and TRBJ2-3; 7 bases agree with TRBD2. This CDR3 region has 15 residues. The V and J ends lost 4 bases and 2 bases, in that order; junction bases with no gene match: 6. The germline CDR1 and CDR2 sequences are SNHLY and FYNNEI. Written as DNA, the CDR3 is TGTGCCAGCAGTGCCGAAAGCGGGAACACAGATACGCAGTATTTT. This translates into CASSAESGNTDTQYF.

The chain uses TRBV5-1 and TRBJ2-1; TRBD2 agrees at 11 bases. CDR1 and CDR2 from the germline V gene are SGHRS and YFSETQ. Trimming took 4 bases from V and 2 from J; bases not matched to a gene: 5. The CDR3 has 16 residues. The CDR3 bases are TGCGCCAGCAGCCGGATAGCGGGAGGGCCCTACAATGAGCAGTTCTTC. This gives the protein CASSRIAGGPYNEQFF.

The chain links TRBV3-1 (or the pseudogene TRBV3-2) to TRBJ2-7, with a weak D call TRBD2 (6 bases). The CDR3 has 14 residues. Germline V CDR1 and CDR2: LGHDT, YNNKEL (reference sequence). Deletions cut 1 base from V and 2 bases from J, with 9 bases between. CDR3 nucleotides: TGTGCCAGCAGCCAAGGGACTACCCCCTACGAGCAGTACTTC. Translating it yields CASSQGTTPYEQYF.

The chain recombines TRBV6-2 or TRBV6-3 with TRBJ2-7; D possibly corresponds to TRBD2 (6 bases). Between the trimmed V and J ends, which lost 6 bases and 2 bases, there was a span of 14 bases. The length of the CDR3 is 14 residues. Per the germline V gene, CDR1 is MNHEY and CDR2 is SVGEGT. This CDR3 reads CASSLGPGAYEQYF. In nucleotides, the CDR3 is TGTGCCAGCAGCCTAGGCCCGGGAGCCTACGAGCAGTACTTC.

This clone has just a few counts. This chain joins TRBV18 and TRBJ1-1, with no clear D. Germline CDR1 reads KGHSH; CDR2 reads LQKENI. The ends were cut back, 1 base at V and 1 base at J, with 4 bases in the middle. The CDR3 sequence is 13 residues long. Written as DNA, the CDR3 is TGTGCCAGCTCACCACGGCCGAACACTGAAGCTTTCTTT. This gives the protein CASSPRPNTEAFF.

CDR3 DNA sequence: TGCGCCAGCAGCTTGTGGCAGGGGCAAGAGACCCAGTACTTC. Encoded protein: CASSLWQGQETQYF. The rearrangement uses TRBV5-1 and TRBJ2-5, with a possible D match to TRBD1 (6 bases). Between the trimmed V and J ends, which lost 1 base and 2 bases, there was a span of 9 bases. Germline V gene lookup returns CDR1 SGHRS and CDR2 YFSETQ. CDR3 length: 14 amino acids. Full variable domain (outside the CDR3, taken from reference TRBV5-1 and TRBJ2-5): KAGVTQTPRYLIKTRGQQVTLSCSPISGHRSVSWYQQTPGQGLQFLFEYFSETQRNKGNFPGRFSGRQFSNSRSEMNVSTLELGDSALYLCASSLWQGQETQYFGPGTRLLVL.

The chain combines TRBV19 with TRBJ1-2; D gene unclear. Deletions cut 7 bases from V and 3 bases from J, with 15 bases between. This CDR3 has 14 residues. Per germline, CDR1 LNHDA and CDR2 SQIVND (reference sequence). The chain's CDR3 is CASKLPVPYYGYTF. DNA of the CDR3: TGTGCCAGTAAACTACCGGTTCCCTACTATGGCTACACCTTC.

The gene calls are TRBV3-1 (or the pseudogene TRBV3-2) and TRBJ2-7; TRBD2 matches 9 bases. The junction had 12 bases not matched to a gene; V was cut back by 3 bases and J by 9 bases. The CDR3 consists of 15 residues. Germline V lookup: CDR1 LGHDT, CDR2 YNNKEL (reference sequence). CDR3 bases: TGTGCCAGCAGCCAGTGGACTAGCGATAACCAGCGGCAGTACTTC. Its protein is CASSQWTSDNQRQYF.

This chain joins TRBV24-1 and TRBJ2-1, with 9 nucleotides matching TRBD1. Germline CDR1 KGHDR, CDR2 SFDVKD. This CDR3 spans 13 amino acids. Losses at the gene ends were 8 bases for V and 6 bases for J; bases not matched to a gene: 4. Here the CDR3 DNA reads TGTGCCACCACCGGGACAGGGATCAATGAGCAGTTCTTC. Translating it yields CATTGTGINEQFF.

This clone has just one count. The chain couples TRBV7-8 to TRBJ1-5; D perhaps matches TRBD1 (5 bases). Germline loops: CDR1 SGHVS, CDR2 FQNEAQ. Trimming removed 6 bases from V and 4 bases from J, with 10 bases in between. This CDR3 spans 13 amino acids. CDR3: CASRSQGNQPQHF. The CDR3 coding sequence is TGTGCCAGCAGATCGCAGGGAAATCAGCCCCAGCATTTT.

This sequence joins TRBV15 and TRBJ2-1; 10 bases fit TRBD2. Germline assignment: CDR1 LNHNV and CDR2 YYDKDF (reference sequence). CDR3 length: 13 residues. With 6 bases clipped from V and 4 bases from J, the junction kept 0 bases outside the gene matches. The DNA of the CDR3 is TGTGCCACCAGACTAGCGGGGTACAATGAGCAGTTCTTC. Its protein is CATRLAGYNEQFF.

The chain recombines TRBV5-5 with TRBJ2-1, with D possibly matching TRBD2 (6 bases). Germline loops: CDR1 SGHKS, CDR2 YYEKEE (reference sequence). The V end lost 2 bases, the J end lost 3 bases, and 12 bases lay between the germline ends. The CDR3 length is 15 residues. CDR3 loop: CASSFRLGGYNEQFF. CDR3 sequence (DNA): TGTGCCAGCAGCTTTCGACTGGGGGGCTACAATGAGCAGTTCTTC.

The J gene is TRBJ1-1, the V gene TRBV10-3, with 10 bases aligning to TRBD1. CDR1 is ENHRY and CDR2 is SYGVKD in the germline V gene. The V gene end was trimmed by 6 bases and the J gene end by 4 bases; junction bases not matched to a gene: 2. The CDR3 is made up of 13 amino acids. The CDR3 nucleotides read TGTGCCATCAGATGGACAGGGGGCACTGAAGCTTTCTTT. This encodes CAIRWTGGTEAFF.

The CDR3 bases are TGTGCCAGCAGCCACTCCCCGGGACTAGCCACAGATACGCAGTATTTT. This sequence encodes CASSHSPGLATDTQYF. The rearrangement links TRBV9 to TRBJ2-3; the match to TRBD2 covers 9 bases. The CDR3 contains 16 residues. Germline CDR1 is SGDLS and CDR2 is YYNGEE. Trimming removed 4 bases from V and 2 bases from J; junction bases left unmatched: 8.

The chain couples TRBV20-1 to TRBJ2-3, with 9 bases aligning to TRBD2. The germline gives CDR1 DFQATT, CDR2 SNEGSKA (reference sequence). With 3 bases clipped from V and 6 bases from J, the junction kept 13 bases outside the gene matches. CDR3 length equals 16 residues. Here the CDR3 reads CSASSFLAGRSDTQYF. The CDR3 DNA sequence: TGCAGTGCTAGTAGTTTTCTAGCGGGGCGGTCTGATACGCAGTATTTT.

This sequence joins TRBV11-3 and TRBJ2-7; possible D gene TRBD2, 5 bases. CDR3 length: 16 residues. V was shortened by 2 bases and J by 0 bases, with 14 bases between the two germline ends. The germline CDR1 and CDR2 sequences are SGHNT and YENEEA. The CDR3 DNA reads TGTGCCAGCAGCTTAAAATCCGGGAAGCCCTCCTACGAGCAGTACTTC. It codes for CASSLKSGKPSYEQYF.

This chain joins TRBV12-3 or TRBV12-4 and TRBJ2-5, with a weak D call TRBD1 (5 bases). The CDR3 runs 11 residues. With 8 bases removed from V and 4 bases from J, the gap between germline ends came to 8 bases. CDR3 amino acids: CASGTGETQYF. CDR3 DNA sequence: TGTGCCAGCGGAACAGGAGAGACCCAGTACTTC.

The J gene is TRBJ1-2, the V gene TRBV2; D remains ambiguous. CDR3 length equals 12 residues. Germline V CDR1 and CDR2: SNHLY, FYNNEI. Trimming took off 6 bases at V and 4 bases at J, with 9 bases between the two ends. As DNA, the CDR3 is TGTGCCAGCAGCTCAAGTAGCTATGGCTACACCTTC. This translates into CASSSSSYGYTF.

The rearrangement joins TRBV5-6 to TRBJ1-2; tentative D call: TRBD1 (5 bases). The germline V gene has CDR1 SGHDT and CDR2 YYEEEE. The CDR3 spans 17 residues. V lost 4 bases, J lost 5 bases, and 24 bases lay in between. CDR3 region: CASSPTATYIATYGYTF. The CDR3 DNA reads TGTGCCAGCAGCCCGACAGCAACATACATTGCTACTTATGGCTACACCTTC.